The source of this T cell receptor (beta chain) is a study of blood T cells in healthy people across ages (dated by TCRdb to between 2015 and 2016). For the wider study: In model experiments, template switching captured roughly one uniquely barcoded TCR beta cDNA molecule for every two T cells. Age-related changes in TCR beta repertoire diversity were measured in the study by deep sequencing normalized with unique cDNA molecular identifiers. Four age groups were formed from the donors: young (average 16 years), middle-aged (approximately 40), aged (62) and long-lived (around 82). To avoid experimental bias, donors of different ages were randomly spread across the sequencing lanes. Two additional independent replicas of 1 million unique cDNA reads from the same blood draw were analyzed for two donors (one aged 18 to 29 and one aged 80 or older).

Donors were 30 to 45 systemically healthy Caucasian individuals from Russia aged about 6 to 100 years. Each donor gave ten milliliters of peripheral blood, drawn into EDTA-treated Vacutainer tubes. Ficoll-Paque density-gradient centrifugation was used to isolate PBMCs, with at least 6.5 million per sample. Trizol reagent was used to extract total RNA from PBMCs, with at least 5 micrograms per sample. For every donor, flow cytometry on a PBMC aliquot measured the percentage of naive CD45RAhigh/CD27high T cells. This clonotype was detected many times. The specificity of this receptor is unknown. No much larger clonotype is one base removed from it; base qualities were not supplied. Libraries were made using 5' RACE. Sequencer: Illumina HiSeq 2500. The second PCR ran for about 7 to 11 cycles and used a J-beta primer mix along with a sample-barcoded 5' primer. A unique molecular identifier was introduced onto each TCR beta cDNA molecule by a template-switch 5' adaptor carrying 12 random nucleotides. At least 3 million CDR3-containing paired-end reads were obtained from each sample. The Mint cDNA synthesis kit, primed by a TRBC-specific oligonucleotide, was used to synthesize first-strand cDNA from all RNA. Following uracil-DNA glycosylase treatment, a first 18-cycle PCR with universal primers M1SS and BC2_uni_R was performed on all cDNA. Per the source publication's procedure: For normalization, 1 million high-quality reads were randomly selected from each sample, with every read carrying a distinct molecular identifier. Reads sharing molecular identifiers were discarded rather than binned into consensus sequences. MiTCR, run with a Q25 quality threshold and the strictest error-elimination algorithm, handled CDR3 identification, clonotype clustering and error correction. A nonparametric unseen species model using Euler transformation provided a lower-bound estimate of total TCR beta diversity. TCRdb handled the public reads itself, with Q25 trimming in fastp and clone calling in MiXCR, and kept productive beta chains. Rows with one shared CDR3 protein collapse into an entry with the most common genes and DNA. For this entry, the V and J calls and clone size follow TCRdb and not the study's own pipeline. For this sample the table gives some 700,000 distinct CDR3 sequences, of which around a fifth were detected only once. The top ten clones comprise 22% of the sample.

Study-wide conclusions, independent of this receptor: Estimates of total diversity based on one million sequenced T cells were considered lower bounds and underestimates. The CMV infection status of donors was not known, potentially confounding age-related changes in expanded clonotypes. Bulk unsorted PBMC profiling prevented conclusive comparison of naive and antigen-experienced compartments. Observed TCR beta diversity per million T cells fell roughly linearly with age, and a significant reduction was already apparent by age around 40. A strong correlation was found between observed TCR beta diversity and the percentage of naive T cells measured by flow cytometry. Compared with the aged group, the long-lived group had more naive CD4+ T cells, fewer expanded clones and increased TCR diversity, a pattern suggesting age selection.

Ends trimmed: V by 2 bases, J by 5 bases; bases unmatched to a gene: 7. Measured from the cysteine to the phenylalanine, the CDR3 is 16 residues long. The DNA shown is the 48-base CDR3, in frame from base 1. CDR1 MNHEY and CDR2 SVGEGT are derived from the germline V gene. The receptor comes from a man between 65 and 79 years old in good health. The chain links TRBV6-2 or TRBV6-3 with TRBJ2-1; 9 middle bases align to TRBD1. Sequencing was done on a sample of blood. CDR3 sequence: CASSYRHGTGHNEQFF. The nucleotides read TGTGCCAGCAGTTACCGACACGGGACAGGGCACAATGAGCAGTTCTTC.